The sample holds one count of the clone carrying this T cell receptor (beta chain). Other DNA sequences in the same sample also yield this CDR3. CDR3 size: 15 residues. Germline loops: CDR1 SGHKS, CDR2 YYEKEE (reference sequence). Trimming took off 0 bases at V and 0 bases at J, with 10 bases between the two ends. These data come from a study of shared clonotypes between healthy human individuals. The table came from immunoSEQ multiplex PCR; TCRdb's copy has only in-frame clones and leaves some out. The table has about 1,900,000 clones, less than 95% seen once; the top ten hold approximately 1%. Naive CD8 cells lacked CD45RO and underwent positive selection for CCR7, leaving out terminally differentiated effector memory CD45RA+ cells.

Sequenced: naive CD8+ T cells sorted from blood. This chain connects TRBV5-5 to TRBJ2-7; weak D call: TRBD1 (6 bases). This receptor was obtained from a man between 18 and 29 years old in good health. The CDR3 bases are TGTGCCAGCAGCTTGGGCCAGGGGAGCTCCTACGAGCAGTACTTC. It specifies CASSLGQGSSYEQYF. Looking up the rest from reference TRBV5-5 and TRBJ2-7 gives the full variable domain: DAGVTQSPTHLIKTRGQQVTLRCSPISGHKSVSWYQQVLGQGPQFIFQYYEKEERGRGNFPDRFSARQFPNYSSELNVNALLLGDSALYLCASSLGQGSSYEQYFGPGTRLTVT.